This entry lists 11 T cell receptor beta chains sequenced from one sample in a study of blood T cell repertoires in COVID-19. Method: immunoSEQ multiplex PCR; TCRdb's copy keeps in-frame clones and lacks some. The data show some 41,000 clones, 90% seen once. Sequencing input: peripheral blood. The source is a human donor in a cohort sampled during active COVID-19.

The rearrangement uses TRBV6-2 or TRBV6-3 and TRBJ2-3; 8 positions agree with TRBD1. The CDR3 sequence is 14 residues long. The V gene's germline CDR1 is MNHEY and CDR2 SVGEGT. V dropped 5 bases and J dropped 4; count of bases not matched to a gene: 5. CDR3 region: CASSGGQGADTQYF. The CDR3 DNA follows: TGTGCCAGCAGTGGAGGACAGGGAGCAGATACGCAGTATTTT.

This rearrangement joins TRBV6-4 to TRBJ2-1; 9 positions match TRBD1. This CDR3 region has 15 residues. J was trimmed by 7 bases and V by 2 bases; bases with no gene match: 6. The germline gives CDR1 MRHNA, CDR2 SNTAGT. DNA for the CDR3: TGTGCCAGCAGTGACCCAAGGACAGGGGCTAATGAGCAGTTCTTC. This encodes CASSDPRTGANEQFF.

This chain joins TRBV4-1 and TRBJ2-2; TRBD2 is a possible D gene (6 bases). The CDR3 covers 15 residues. Looked up from germline, CDR1 is MGHRA and CDR2 is YSYEKL. Between the trimmed V and J ends, which lost 4 bases and 5 bases, there was a span of 14 bases. As DNA, the CDR3 is TGCGCCAGCAGCCGGGGACTCCAGGTTACCGGGGAGCTGTTTTTT. Translation: CASSRGLQVTGELFF.

The chain joins TRBV4-3 to TRBJ1-2, with 9 bases fitting TRBD1. The germline V gene has CDR1 LGHNA and CDR2 YSLEER. The length of the CDR3 is 16 residues. V was clipped by 3 bases and J by 3 bases; unmatched bases: 8. The CDR3 protein is CASSQNPTGGYYGYTF. The CDR3 nucleotides are TGCGCCAGCAGCCAGAACCCAACAGGGGGCTACTATGGCTACACCTTC.

This chain joins TRBV6-2 or TRBV6-3 and TRBJ1-1, with D hard to call. CDR1 and CDR2 (germline): MNHEY, SVGEGT. V dropped 0 bases and J dropped 13 bases, with 21 bases sitting between them. This CDR3 contains 15 residues. The CDR3: CASSYSTEWQKKVFF. The CDR3 region has the DNA TGTGCCAGCAGTTACTCGACTGAGTGGCAGAAAAAAGTTTTCTTT.

V and J are TRBV5-1 and TRBJ1-6, with D perhaps matching TRBD1 (5 bases). This CDR3 is 15 amino acids long. V was trimmed by 7 bases and J by 4 bases, leaving 15 bases between them. Germline CDR1 SGHRS, CDR2 YFSETQ. The CDR3 coding sequence is TGCGCCAGCGCCCAGGGCGATAGTTATAATTCACCCCTCCACTTT. Its translation is CASAQGDSYNSPLHF.

This chain uses TRBV13 with TRBJ2-3; 10 bases align to TRBD2. After removal of 5 bases from V and 7 bases from J, the junction contained 24 bases not matched to a gene. This CDR3 comprises 20 residues. The germline gives CDR1 PRHDT, CDR2 FYEKMQ (reference sequence). CDR3 amino acids: CASSAPSGLAAANTPNTQYF. The DNA of the CDR3 is TGTGCCAGCAGCGCACCATCTGGACTAGCGGCCGCCAACACACCTAATACGCAGTATTTT. The full variable domain, with the rest looked up from reference TRBV13 and TRBJ2-3, is AAGVIQSPRHLIKEKRETATLKCYPIPRHDTVYWYQQGPGQDPQFLISFYEKMQSDKGSIPDRFSAQQFSDYHSELNMSSLELGDSALYFCASSAPSGLAAANTPNTQYFGPGTRLTVL.

The chain joins TRBV2 to TRBJ1-1, with D unclear. V lost 7 bases and J 0 bases, leaving 9 bases between the germline ends. Germline V gives CDR1 SNHLY, CDR2 FYNNEI. CDR3 length equals 13 residues. The CDR3 here is CASIPVMNTEAFF. The CDR3 coding sequence is TGTGCCAGCATTCCGGTGATGAACACTGAAGCTTTCTTT.

The J gene is TRBJ2-7, the V gene TRBV7-2, with D perhaps TRBD1 (5 bases). Germline V gene lookup returns CDR1 SGHTA and CDR2 FQGNSA. V lost 3 bases, J lost 4 bases, and 16 bases lay in between. This CDR3 has 15 amino acids. The CDR3, as DNA: TGTGCCAGCAGCTTTGATCCCGGACACCTTTACGAGCAGTACTTC. This translates into CASSFDPGHLYEQYF.

The chain combines TRBV11-1 with TRBJ2-2; 7 bases align to TRBD1. This CDR3 spans 14 amino acids. Trimming at V came to 6 bases and at J to 4 bases, leaving 5 bases not matched to a gene. CDR1 and CDR2 (germline): SGHAT, FQDESV (reference sequence). The CDR3 bases are TGTGCCAGCAGACAGGGGATGGGCACCGGGGAGCTGTTTTTT. This sequence encodes CASRQGMGTGELFF. The whole variable domain, remainder taken from reference TRBV11-1 and TRBJ2-2, is EAEVAQSPRYKITEKSQAVAFWCDPISGHATLYWYRQILGQGPELLVQFQDESVVDDSQLPKDRFSAERLKGVDSTLKIQPAELGDSAMYLCASRQGMGTGELFFGEGSRLTVL.

The chain uses TRBV7-8 and TRBJ2-1, with D maybe TRBD2 (6 bases). V lost 4 bases and J lost 8, with 21 bases in between. CDR3 length: 16 amino acids. From germline, CDR1 is SGHVS and CDR2 FQNEAQ. DNA of the CDR3: TGTGCCAGCAGCTCAGACCATCCGGGAGCGGGCGATGAGCAGTTCTTC. As protein: CASSSDHPGAGDEQFF.